This T cell receptor beta chain was found in a study of T cell changes during pregnancy in multiple sclerosis (dated by TCRdb to the late 2010s). Some background on the complete study: In women with multiple sclerosis, the researchers looked at how the T cell repertoire shifted as pregnancy progressed.

The library was produced with the immunoSEQ multiplex PCR assay. TCRdb stores this immuneACCESS table with in-frame sequences only. Part of the clones is absent; in the studies checked, under half of the shortfall reflects unresolved V genes, and no reason is known for the rest. This sample has more than 40,000 clones in its table, and around 92% of those were observed once. Jointly, the top ten make up around 8.6% of the sample. Taken from cysteine to phenylalanine, the CDR3 has 16 residues. CDR3 DNA is the only sequence kept; it has 48 bases, read in frame from the first base. As encoded in the germline V gene, CDR1 is SGDLS while CDR2 is YYNGEE. Turning to this clone: The specificity of this receptor is unknown. Its ends do not fully match the called genes, so a read error is possible.

The chain is assembled from TRBV9 and TRBJ2-1; TRBD2 could be the D gene, as 6 bases match. Sequenced material: CD8+ T cells from peripheral blood mononuclear cells, taken after pregnancy. The origin of this receptor is a female donor with multiple sclerosis, enrolled in a pregnancy study. The CDR3 loop reads CVSSPPGGWSGNEQFF. The nucleotide sequence is given as TGTGTCAGCAGCCCTCCCGGGGGATGGTCTGGGAATGAGCAGTTCTTC.